The clone carrying this TCR beta chain was seen only a few times. What it binds is unknown. This sample was taken from a study of early T cells in non-severe SARS-CoV-2 infection. V was shortened by 6 bases and J by 7 bases, with 15 bases between the two germline ends. This CDR3 contains 13 residues. Germline lookup yields CDR1 MNHEY and CDR2 SMNVEV (reference sequence). Using its own MiXCR run on the 5' RACE reads, TCRdb lists one record per CDR3 protein. The sample contains around 60,000 distinct CDR3 sequences, 8.5% to 10% of which appear only once. General study points: A preference for anti-spike CD8 responses marked VDJdb matching, which missed private and CD4 specificities.

The sequence came from an adult who was a healthcare worker with PCR-confirmed SARS-CoV-2 infection or an uninfected control (not recorded which). The rearrangement joins TRBV27 to TRBJ2-5, with D possibly TRBD2 on 6 matching bases. Sequencing was performed on whole blood. CDR3 in DNA: TGTGCCAGCAGGCCCGGGAGACGAGGGACCCAGTACTTC. Its protein product is CASRPGRRGTQYF.